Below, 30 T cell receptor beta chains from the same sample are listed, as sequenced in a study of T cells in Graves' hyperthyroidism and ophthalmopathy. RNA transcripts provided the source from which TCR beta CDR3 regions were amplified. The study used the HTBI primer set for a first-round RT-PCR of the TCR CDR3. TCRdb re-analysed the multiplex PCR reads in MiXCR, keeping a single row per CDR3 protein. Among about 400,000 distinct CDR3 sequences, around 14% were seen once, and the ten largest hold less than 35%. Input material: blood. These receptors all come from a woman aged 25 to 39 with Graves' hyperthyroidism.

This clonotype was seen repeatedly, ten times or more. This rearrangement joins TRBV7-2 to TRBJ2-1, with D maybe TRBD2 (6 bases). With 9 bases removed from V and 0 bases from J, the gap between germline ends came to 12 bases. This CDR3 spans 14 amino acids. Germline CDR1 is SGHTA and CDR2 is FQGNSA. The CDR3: CASLLAYSYNEQFF. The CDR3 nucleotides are TGTGCCAGTCTGCTAGCGTACTCCTACAATGAGCAGTTCTTC. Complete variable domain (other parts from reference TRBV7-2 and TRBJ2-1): GAGVSQSPSNKVTEKGKDVELRCDPISGHTALYWYRQSLGQGLEFLIYFQGNSAPDKSGLPSDRFSAERTGGSVSTLTIQRTQQEDSAVYLCASLLAYSYNEQFFGPGTRLTVL.

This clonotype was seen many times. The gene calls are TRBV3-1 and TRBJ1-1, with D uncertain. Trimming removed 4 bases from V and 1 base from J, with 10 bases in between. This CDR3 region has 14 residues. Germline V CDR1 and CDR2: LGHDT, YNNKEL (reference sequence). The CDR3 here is CASSRPGKNTEAFF. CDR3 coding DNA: TGTGCCAGCAGCCGACCGGGAAAGAACACTGAAGCTTTCTTT.

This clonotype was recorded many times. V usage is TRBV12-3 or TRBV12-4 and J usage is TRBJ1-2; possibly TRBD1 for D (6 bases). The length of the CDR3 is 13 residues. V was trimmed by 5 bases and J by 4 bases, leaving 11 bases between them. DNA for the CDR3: TGTGCCAGCAGTCAACAGGGCGGCTATGGCTACACCTTC. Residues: CASSQQGGYGYTF.

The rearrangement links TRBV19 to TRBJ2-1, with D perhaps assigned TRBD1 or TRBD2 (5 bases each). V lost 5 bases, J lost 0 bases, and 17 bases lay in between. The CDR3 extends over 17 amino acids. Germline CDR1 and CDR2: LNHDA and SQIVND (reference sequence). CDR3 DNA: TGTGCCAGTAGTCACACTTTTGGGACGAGCTCCTACAATGAGCAGTTCTTC. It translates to CASSHTFGTSSYNEQFF.

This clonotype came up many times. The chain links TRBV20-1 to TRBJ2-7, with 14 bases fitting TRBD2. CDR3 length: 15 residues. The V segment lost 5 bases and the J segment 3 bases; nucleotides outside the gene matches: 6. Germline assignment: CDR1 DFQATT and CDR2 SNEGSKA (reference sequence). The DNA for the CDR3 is TGCAGTGCTTTAAGGGGACTAGCGGGAGACTACGAGCAGTACTTC. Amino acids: CSALRGLAGDYEQYF.

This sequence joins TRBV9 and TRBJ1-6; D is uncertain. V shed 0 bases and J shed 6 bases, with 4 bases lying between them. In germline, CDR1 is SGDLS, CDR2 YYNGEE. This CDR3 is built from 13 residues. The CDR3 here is CASSVASNSPLHF. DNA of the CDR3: TGTGCCAGCAGCGTAGCCAGTAATTCACCCCTCCACTTT.

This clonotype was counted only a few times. CDR3 residues: CASSIDGPGPTNTGELFF. CDR3 sequence (DNA): TGTGCCAGTAGTATAGACGGGCCGGGTCCTACCAACACCGGGGAGCTGTTTTTT. The gene calls are TRBV19 and TRBJ2-2; D unresolved. Trimming removed 0 bases from V and 2 bases from J, with 16 bases in between. Per the germline V gene, CDR1 is LNHDA and CDR2 is SQIVND (reference sequence). The CDR3 runs 18 residues.

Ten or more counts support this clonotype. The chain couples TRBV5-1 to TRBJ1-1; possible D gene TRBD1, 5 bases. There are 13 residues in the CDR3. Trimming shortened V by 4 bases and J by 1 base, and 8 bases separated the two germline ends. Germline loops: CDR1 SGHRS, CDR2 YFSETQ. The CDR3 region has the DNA TGCGCCAGCAGCACCGGACAGAACACTGAAGCTTTCTTT. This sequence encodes CASSTGQNTEAFF.

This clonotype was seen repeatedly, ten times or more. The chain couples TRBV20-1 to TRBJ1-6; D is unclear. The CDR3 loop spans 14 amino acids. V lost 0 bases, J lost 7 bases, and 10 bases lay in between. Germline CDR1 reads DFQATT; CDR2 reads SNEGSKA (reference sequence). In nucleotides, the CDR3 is TGCAGTGCTAGAGAGGGCTCAGCAAATTCACCCCTCCACTTT. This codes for CSAREGSANSPLHF.

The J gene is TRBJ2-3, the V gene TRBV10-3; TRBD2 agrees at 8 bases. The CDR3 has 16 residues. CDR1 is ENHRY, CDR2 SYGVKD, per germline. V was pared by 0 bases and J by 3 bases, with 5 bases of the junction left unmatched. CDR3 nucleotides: TGTGCCATCAGTGAGTCTCTGCCTAGCGGGACAGATACGCAGTATTTT. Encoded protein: CAISESLPSGTDTQYF.

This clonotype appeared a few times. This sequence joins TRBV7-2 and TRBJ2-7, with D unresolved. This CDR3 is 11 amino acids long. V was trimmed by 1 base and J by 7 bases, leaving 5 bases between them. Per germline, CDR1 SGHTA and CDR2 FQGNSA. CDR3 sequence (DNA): TGTGCCAGCAGCTTAGGTACGGAGCAGTACTTC. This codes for CASSLGTEQYF.

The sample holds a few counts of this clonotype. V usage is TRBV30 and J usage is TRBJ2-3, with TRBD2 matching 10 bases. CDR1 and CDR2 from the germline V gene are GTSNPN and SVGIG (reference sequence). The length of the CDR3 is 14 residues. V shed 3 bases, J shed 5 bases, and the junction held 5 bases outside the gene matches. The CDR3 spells CAWRAGTSVDTQYF. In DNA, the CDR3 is TGTGCCTGGAGGGCCGGGACTAGCGTAGATACGCAGTATTTT.

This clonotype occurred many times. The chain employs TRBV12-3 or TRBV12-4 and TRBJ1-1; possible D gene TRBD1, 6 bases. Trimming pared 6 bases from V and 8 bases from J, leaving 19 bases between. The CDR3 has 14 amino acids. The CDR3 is CASRLPDSLEEAFF. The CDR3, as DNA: TGTGCCAGCAGATTACCGGACAGTTTGGAGGAAGCTTTCTTT.

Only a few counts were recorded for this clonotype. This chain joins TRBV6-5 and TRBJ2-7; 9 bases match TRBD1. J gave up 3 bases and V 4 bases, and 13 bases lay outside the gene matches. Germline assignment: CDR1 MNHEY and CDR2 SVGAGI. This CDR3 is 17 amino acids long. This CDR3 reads CASSFTVPGQGDYEQYF. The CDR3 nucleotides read TGTGCCAGCAGTTTCACAGTCCCGGGACAGGGAGACTACGAGCAGTACTTC.

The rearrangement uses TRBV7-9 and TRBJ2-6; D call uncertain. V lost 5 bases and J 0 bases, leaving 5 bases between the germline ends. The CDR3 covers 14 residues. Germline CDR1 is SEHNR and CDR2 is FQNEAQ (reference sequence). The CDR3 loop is CASSPVSGANVLTF. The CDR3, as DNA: TGTGCCAGCAGCCCGGTCTCTGGGGCCAACGTCCTGACTTTC.

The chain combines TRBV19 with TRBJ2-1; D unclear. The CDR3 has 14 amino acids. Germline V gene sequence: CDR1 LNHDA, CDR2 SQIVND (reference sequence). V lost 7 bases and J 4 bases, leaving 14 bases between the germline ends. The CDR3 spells CASTPQKGYNEQFF. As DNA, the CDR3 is TGTGCCAGTACTCCACAAAAAGGATACAATGAGCAGTTCTTC.

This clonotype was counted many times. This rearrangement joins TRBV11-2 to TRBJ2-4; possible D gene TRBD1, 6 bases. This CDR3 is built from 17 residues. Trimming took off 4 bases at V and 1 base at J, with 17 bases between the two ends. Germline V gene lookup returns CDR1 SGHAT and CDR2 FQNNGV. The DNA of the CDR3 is TGTGCCAGCAGCTCTAACAGGGAGATGGTCGCCAAAAACATTCAGTACTTC. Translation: CASSSNREMVAKNIQYF.

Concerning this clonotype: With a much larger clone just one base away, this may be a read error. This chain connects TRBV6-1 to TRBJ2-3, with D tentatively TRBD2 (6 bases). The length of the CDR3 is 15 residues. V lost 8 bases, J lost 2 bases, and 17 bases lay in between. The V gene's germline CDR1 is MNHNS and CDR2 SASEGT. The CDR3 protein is CASPQEGPITDTQYF. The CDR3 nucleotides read TGTGCCAGCCCTCAGGAGGGCCCGATCACAGATACGCAGTATTTT.

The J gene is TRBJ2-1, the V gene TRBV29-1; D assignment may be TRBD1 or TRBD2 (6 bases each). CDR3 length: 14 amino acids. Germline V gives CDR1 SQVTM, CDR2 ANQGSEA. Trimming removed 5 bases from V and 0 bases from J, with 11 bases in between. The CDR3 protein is CSVPGAYSYNEQFF. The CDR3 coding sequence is TGCAGCGTTCCGGGGGCCTACTCCTACAATGAGCAGTTCTTC.

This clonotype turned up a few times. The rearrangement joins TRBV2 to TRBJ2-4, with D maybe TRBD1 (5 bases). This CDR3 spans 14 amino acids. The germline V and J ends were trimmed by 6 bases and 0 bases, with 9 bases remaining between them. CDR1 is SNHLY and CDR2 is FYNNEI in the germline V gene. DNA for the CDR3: TGTGCCAGCAGGGCAGGGCTAGCCAAAAACATTCAGTACTTC. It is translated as CASRAGLAKNIQYF.

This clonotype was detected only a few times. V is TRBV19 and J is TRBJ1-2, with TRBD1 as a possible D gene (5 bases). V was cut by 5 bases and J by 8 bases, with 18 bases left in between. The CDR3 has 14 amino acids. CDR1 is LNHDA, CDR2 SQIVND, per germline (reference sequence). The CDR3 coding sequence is TGTGCCAGTAGTCCCATGGAGGGGCGACGGGGCTACACCTTC. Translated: CASSPMEGRRGYTF.

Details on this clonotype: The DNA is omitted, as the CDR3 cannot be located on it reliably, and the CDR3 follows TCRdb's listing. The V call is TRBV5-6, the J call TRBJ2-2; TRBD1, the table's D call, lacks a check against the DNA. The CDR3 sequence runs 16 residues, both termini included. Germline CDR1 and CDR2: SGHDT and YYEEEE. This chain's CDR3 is CASSWGQGINTGELLF.

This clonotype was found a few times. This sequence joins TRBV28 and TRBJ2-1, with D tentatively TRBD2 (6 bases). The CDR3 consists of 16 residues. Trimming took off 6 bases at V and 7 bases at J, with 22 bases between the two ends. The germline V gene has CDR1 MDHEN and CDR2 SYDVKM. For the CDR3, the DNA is TGTGCCAGCAGATTCTCCGGGACTTATAAGGGGAATGAGCAGTTCTTC. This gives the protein CASRFSGTYKGNEQFF.

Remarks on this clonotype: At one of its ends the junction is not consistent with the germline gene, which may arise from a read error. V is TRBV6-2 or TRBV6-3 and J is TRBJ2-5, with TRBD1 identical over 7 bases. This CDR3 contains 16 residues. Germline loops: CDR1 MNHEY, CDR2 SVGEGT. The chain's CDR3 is CDSSLGRQGRGETQYF. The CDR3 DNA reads TGTGACAGCAGTCTGGGGCGGCAGGGCAGGGGGGAGACCCAGTACTTC.

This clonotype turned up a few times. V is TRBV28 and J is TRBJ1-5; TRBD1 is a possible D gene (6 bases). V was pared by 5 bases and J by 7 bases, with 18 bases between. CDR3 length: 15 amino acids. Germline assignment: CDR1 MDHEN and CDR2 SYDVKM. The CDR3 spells CASSTYRVRGQPQHF. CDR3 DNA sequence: TGTGCCAGCAGTACCTACAGGGTCCGGGGGCAGCCCCAGCATTTT. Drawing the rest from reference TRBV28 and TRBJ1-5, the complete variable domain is DVKVTQSSRYLVKRTGEKVFLECVQDMDHENMFWYRQDPGLGLRLIYFSYDVKMKEKGDIPEGYSVSREKKERFSLILESASTNQTSMYLCASSTYRVRGQPQHFGDGTRLSIL.

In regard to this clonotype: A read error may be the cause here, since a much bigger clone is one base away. CDR3 bases: TGTGCCTGGAGTGCGGGAAATGAGCAGTACTTC. This gives the protein CAWSAGNEQYF. The chain carries TRBV30 and TRBJ2-1; maybe TRBD2 (5 bases). The better agreement between TRBJ2-7 and the DNA end casts doubt on the J call. CDR3 length: 11 amino acids. Germline assignment: CDR1 GTSNPN and CDR2 SVGIG (reference sequence).

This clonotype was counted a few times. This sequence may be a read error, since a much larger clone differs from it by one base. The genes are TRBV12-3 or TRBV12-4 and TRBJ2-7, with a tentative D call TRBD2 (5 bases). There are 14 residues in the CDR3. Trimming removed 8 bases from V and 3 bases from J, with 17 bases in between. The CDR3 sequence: CASQVGSRYYEQYF. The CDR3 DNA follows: TGTGCCAGCCAAGTGGGGAGCCGTTACTACGAGCAGTACTTC.

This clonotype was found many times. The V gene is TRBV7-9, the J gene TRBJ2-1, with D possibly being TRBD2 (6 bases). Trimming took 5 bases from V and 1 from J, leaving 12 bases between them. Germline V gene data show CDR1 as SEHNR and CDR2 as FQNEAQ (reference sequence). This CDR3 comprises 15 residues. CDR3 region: CASSPLGRSYNEQFF. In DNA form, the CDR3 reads TGTGCCAGCAGCCCCTTGGGGAGGTCCTACAATGAGCAGTTCTTC. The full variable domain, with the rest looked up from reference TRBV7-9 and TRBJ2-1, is DTGVSQNPRHKITKRGQNVTFRCDPISEHNRLYWYRQTLGQGPEFLTYFQNEAQLEKSRLLSDRFSAERPKGSFSTLEIQRTEQGDSAMYLCASSPLGRSYNEQFFGPGTRLTVL.

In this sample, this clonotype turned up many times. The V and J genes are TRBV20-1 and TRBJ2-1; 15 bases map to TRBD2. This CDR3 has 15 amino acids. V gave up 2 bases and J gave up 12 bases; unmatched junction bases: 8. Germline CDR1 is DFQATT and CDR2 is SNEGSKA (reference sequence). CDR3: CSARWPGLAGGGQFF. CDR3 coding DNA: TGCAGTGCTAGATGGCCGGGACTAGCGGGAGGCGGGCAGTTCTTC.

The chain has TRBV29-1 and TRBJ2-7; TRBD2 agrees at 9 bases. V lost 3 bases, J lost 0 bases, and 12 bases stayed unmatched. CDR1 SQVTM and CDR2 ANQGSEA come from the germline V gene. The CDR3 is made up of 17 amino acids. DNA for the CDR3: TGCAGCGTTGAGGGGGGGAAGACTAGCGGTAGCTCCTACGAGCAGTACTTC. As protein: CSVEGGKTSGSSYEQYF.